A selection of T cell receptor beta chains follows, all from one sample in a study of blood T cell repertoires in COVID-19. Profiling relied on immunoSEQ multiplex PCR, and the TCRdb table lists in-frame clones only, not all of them. The repertoire includes 160,000 or so clones, just under 80% of them detected once, and 14% sits in the top ten. The sequencing sample was made of peripheral blood. These receptors were collected from a woman older than 75 with acute or convalescent COVID-19. Both conserved end residues are part of each CDR3. D genes are given only for firm matches. Some rows mark clone size as missing; the rest say once, few, many or name a class of expanded clone.

D	V	J	size	CDR3	DNA
TRBD1	TRBV24-1	TRBJ1-2	NA	CATSAGTGDYGYTF	TGTGCCACCAGTGCAGGGACAGGCGACTATGGCTACACCTTC
NA	TRBV2	TRBJ2-6	NA	CASSASSGANVLTF	TGTGCCAGCAGCGCTAGCTCTGGGGCCAACGTCCTGACTTTC
NA	TRBV18	TRBJ1-5	NA	CASSPLEGDQPQHF	TGTGCCAGCTCACCACTGGAGGGCGATCAGCCCCAGCATTTT
NA	TRBV5-1	TRBJ1-2	NA	CASSTWGENYGYTF	TGCGCCAGCAGTACCTGGGGGGAGAACTATGGCTACACCTTC
NA	TRBV28	TRBJ1-5	few	CASSLSYLTGSSNQPQHF	TGTGCCAGCAGTTTATCCTACTTGACAGGTTCTAGCAATCAGCCCCAGCATTTT
NA	TRBV2	TRBJ1-3	NA	CASRPVGNTIYF	TGTGCCAGCCGTCCTGTTGGAAACACCATATATTTT
TRBD1	TRBV2	TRBJ1-2	NA	CASRTGSRGYTF	TGTGCCAGTCGGACAGGGTCCCGTGGCTACACCTTC
NA	TRBV18	TRBJ2-5	NA	CASSPSTWETQYF	TGTGCCAGCTCACCTTCTACTTGGGAGACCCAGTACTTC
TRBD1	TRBV7-9	TRBJ1-6	NA	CASSSGTGSSPLHF	TGTGCCAGCAGTTCCGGGACAGGGTCCTCACCCCTCCACTTT
NA	TRBV11-2	TRBJ2-1	once	CASSLGRDTRLIEQFF	TGTGCCAGCAGCCTGGGCCGGGACACTCGCTTGATTGAGCAGTTCTTC
TRBD1	TRBV19	TRBJ2-4	NA	CASRDPGGASKNIQYF	TGTGCCAGTAGGGATCCAGGGGGCGCTTCCAAAAACATTCAGTACTTC
NA	TRBV28	TRBJ1-5	NA	CASSLSWRGNQPQHF	TGTGCCAGCAGTTTATCATGGAGAGGCAATCAGCCCCAGCATTTT
NA	TRBV19	TRBJ2-1	NA	CATSGTSSQQFF	TGTGCCACTTCGGGAACTTCCTCCCAGCAGTTCTTC
NA	TRBV11-1	TRBJ2-3	NA	CASSLDRITDTQYF	TGTGCCAGCAGCTTAGACAGAATTACAGATACGCAGTATTTT
TRBD1	TRBV18	TRBJ2-1	NA	CASSSYRGAGYNEQFF	TGTGCCAGCTCATCCTACAGGGGGGCAGGATACAATGAGCAGTTCTTC
TRBD1	TRBV5-4	TRBJ1-2	NA	CASSSGQGDYYGYTF	TGTGCCAGCAGCTCGGGACAGGGTGACTACTATGGCTACACCTTC
NA	TRBV30	TRBJ2-3	NA	CAWSVQYTDTQYF	TGTGCCTGGAGTGTACAGTACACAGATACGCAGTATTTT
TRBD2	TRBV10-2	TRBJ2-7	NA	CASRGTSGGSSYEQYF	TGCGCCAGCAGAGGGACTAGCGGGGGGAGCTCCTACGAGCAGTACTTC
NA	TRBV5-1	TRBJ1-6	once	CASSLRDTGNSPLHF	TGCGCCAGCAGCCTTCGGGACACGGGTAATTCACCCCTCCACTTT
NA	TRBV18	TRBJ2-7	NA	CASSPAYEQYF	TGTGCCAGCTCACCCGCCTACGAGCAGTACTTC
TRBD1	TRBV23-1	TRBJ2-7	NA	CASSQWAEDRLAQYF	TGCGCCAGCAGTCAATGGGCAGAGGACAGGTTGGCGCAGTACTTC
TRBD2	TRBV3-1/TRBV3-2	TRBJ2-3	NA	CASSPLPPSGGGTDTQYF	TGTGCCAGCAGCCCCCTACCCCCTAGCGGGGGTGGTACAGATACGCAGTATTTT
NA	TRBV30	TRBJ1-2	few	CAWSPRRAGNWGYTF	TGTGCCTGGAGCCCGAGGAGGGCCGGTAACTGGGGCTACACCTTC